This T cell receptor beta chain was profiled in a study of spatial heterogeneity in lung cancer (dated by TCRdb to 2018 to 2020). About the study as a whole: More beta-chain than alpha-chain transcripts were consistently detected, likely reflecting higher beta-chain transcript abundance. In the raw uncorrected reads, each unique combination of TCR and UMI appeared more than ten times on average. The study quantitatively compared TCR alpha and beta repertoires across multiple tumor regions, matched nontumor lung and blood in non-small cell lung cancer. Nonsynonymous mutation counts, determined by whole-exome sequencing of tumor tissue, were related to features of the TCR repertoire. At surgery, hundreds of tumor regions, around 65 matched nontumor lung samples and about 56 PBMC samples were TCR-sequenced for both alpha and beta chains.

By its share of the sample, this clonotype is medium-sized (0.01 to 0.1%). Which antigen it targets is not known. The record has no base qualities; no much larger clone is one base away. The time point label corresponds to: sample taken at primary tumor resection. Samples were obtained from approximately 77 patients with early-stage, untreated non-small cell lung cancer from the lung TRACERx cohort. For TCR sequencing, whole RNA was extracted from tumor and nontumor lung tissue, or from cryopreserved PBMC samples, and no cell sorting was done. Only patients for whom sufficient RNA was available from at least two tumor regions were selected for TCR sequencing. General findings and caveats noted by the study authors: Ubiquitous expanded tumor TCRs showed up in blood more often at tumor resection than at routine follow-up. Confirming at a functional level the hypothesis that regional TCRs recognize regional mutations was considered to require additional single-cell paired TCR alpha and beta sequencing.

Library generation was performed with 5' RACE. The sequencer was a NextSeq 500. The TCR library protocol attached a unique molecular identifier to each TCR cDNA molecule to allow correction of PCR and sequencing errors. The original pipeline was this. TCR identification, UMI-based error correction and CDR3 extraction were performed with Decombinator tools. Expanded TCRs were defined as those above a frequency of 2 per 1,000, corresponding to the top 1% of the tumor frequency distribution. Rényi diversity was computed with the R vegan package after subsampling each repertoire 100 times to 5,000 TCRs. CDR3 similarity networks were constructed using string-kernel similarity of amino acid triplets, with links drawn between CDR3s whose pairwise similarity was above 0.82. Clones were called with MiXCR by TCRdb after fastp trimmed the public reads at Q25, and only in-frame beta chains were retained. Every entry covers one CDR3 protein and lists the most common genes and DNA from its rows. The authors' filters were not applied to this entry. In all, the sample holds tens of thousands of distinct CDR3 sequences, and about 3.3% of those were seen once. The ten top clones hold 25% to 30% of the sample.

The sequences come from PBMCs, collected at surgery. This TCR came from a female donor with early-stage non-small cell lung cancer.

The nucleotides read TGTGCCAGCAGTGAAGGAGGGGCAGGTTTGGCCAAAAACATTCAGTACTTC. This translates into CASSEGGAGLAKNIQYF. The chain is assembled from TRBV2 and TRBJ2-4; the D gene could be TRBD1 or TRBD2, each one agreeing over 5 bases. Spanning cysteine to phenylalanine, the CDR3 consists of 17 amino acids. Only the CDR3 DNA stays, 51 bases, in frame from base 1. From a lookup of the germline V gene, CDR1 and CDR2 are SNHLY and FYNNEI. The junction carries 14 bases between V and J, which are trimmed by 1 base and 1 base respectively.